This T cell receptor beta chain was retrieved from a study of blood T cell repertoires in COVID-19. Study-level background: From T cells, B-cell-depleted T cells, or PBMCs came the material, which was cDNA or gDNA.

Original processing notes: Scientists estimated how many nucleated cells there were by amplifying reference gene primers. The assay was immunoSEQ multiplex PCR, and TCRdb's table has in-frame clones only and misses some. V and J calls and clone size are copied from that table; D and trimming were computed from the DNA. The sample shows 250,000 or so clones, 84% of them seen only once. The ends were cut back, 6 bases at V and 7 bases at J, with 15 bases in the middle. Germline CDR1 is MNHEY and CDR2 is SMNVEV (reference sequence). The CDR3 totals 14 residues. The material sequenced was peripheral blood. This clonotype was obtained from a man aged 60 to 75 with acute or convalescent COVID-19. J is TRBJ1-4 and V is TRBV27; D ambiguous. CDR3: CASRGRHLSEKLFF. DNA for the CDR3: TGTGCCAGCAGGGGGAGGCACCTGAGTGAAAAACTGTTTTTT.